Following are 18 T cell receptor beta chains from one sample sequenced in a study of CD8 T cells in Susac syndrome. RNA, at about 0.45 to 1 ug, was reverse transcribed with random hexamers. TCRdb called the immunoSEQ multiplex PCR reads again in MiXCR, with one record for every CDR3 protein. Found here are some 200,000 distinct CDR3 sequences, more than 90% of them singletons; the top ten hold 0.098%. The sequencing input was CD4+ T cells from PBMCs. The receptors were sampled from a human donor with Susac syndrome.

The chain is built from TRBV12-5 and TRBJ1-5; 9 positions agree with TRBD1. Germline V lookup: CDR1 LGHNT, CDR2 FRNRAP. Trimming at V came to 6 bases and at J to 6 bases, leaving 6 bases not matched to a gene. The CDR3 has 14 residues. The CDR3 nucleotides read TGTGCTAGTGGCACCGGGACAGGGATTCAGCCCCAGCATTTT. It is translated as CASGTGTGIQPQHF.

This clonotype has only one observation. The chain has TRBV18 and TRBJ2-1; D is perhaps TRBD1 (6 bases). The CDR3 length is 17 residues. The V and J ends lost 3 bases and 0 bases respectively, with 15 bases between them. Germline V lookup: CDR1 KGHSH, CDR2 LQKENI. As DNA, the CDR3 is TGTGCCAGCTCACCTCAAACAGGGCCCGGCTCCTACAATGAGCAGTTCTTC. It codes for CASSPQTGPGSYNEQFF.

The chain employs TRBV11-2 and TRBJ2-5; no definite D call. This CDR3 is 13 amino acids long. Trimming removed 4 bases from V and 2 bases from J, with 8 bases in between. CDR1 and CDR2 from the germline V gene are SGHAT and FQNNGV. The CDR3 nucleotides are TGTGCCAGCAGCTCCCACCTTCAAGAGACCCAGTACTTC. The encoded protein is CASSSHLQETQYF.

V usage is TRBV5-4 and J usage is TRBJ2-5; a weak D match, TRBD1 (5 bases). Trimming took off 1 base at V and 2 bases at J, with 9 bases between the two ends. This CDR3 contains 14 residues. Germline V gene sequence: CDR1 SGHNT, CDR2 YYREEE (reference sequence). Here the CDR3 reads CASSLSQAQETQYF. In DNA, the CDR3 is TGTGCCAGCAGCTTGTCACAGGCTCAAGAGACCCAGTACTTC.

V usage is TRBV12-3 or TRBV12-4 and J usage is TRBJ1-2; tentative D call: TRBD1 (6 bases). This CDR3 has 13 residues. V was pared by 11 bases and J by 4 bases, with 17 bases between. The CDR3 nucleotides are TGTGCCTCCTATCGGGGGGGCGGCTATGGCTACACCTTC. Translation gives CASYRGGGYGYTF.

The chain joins TRBV6-4 to TRBJ2-2; 11 positions agree with TRBD2. The CDR3 has 15 amino acids. In germline, CDR1 is MRHNA, CDR2 SNTAGT. Losses at the gene ends were 3 bases for V and 7 bases for J; bases not matched to a gene: 4. This CDR3 reads CASSELAGVVGELFF. The CDR3 bases are TGTGCCAGCAGTGAACTAGCGGGGGTCGTCGGGGAGCTGTTTTTT.

This clonotype was detected only once. This rearrangement joins TRBV9 to TRBJ2-1, with TRBD1 matching 10 bases. This CDR3 region has 12 residues. The germline CDR1 and CDR2 sequences are SGDLS and YYNGEE. The J segment lost 10 bases and the V segment lost 4 bases, leaving 2 bases of the junction unmatched. This CDR3 reads CASSKTGGEQFF. Written as DNA, the CDR3 is TGTGCCAGCAGCAAGACAGGGGGCGAGCAGTTCTTC.

This sequence joins TRBV7-3 and TRBJ2-1, with D unclear. CDR3 size: 14 residues. CDR1 and CDR2 from the germline V gene are SGHTA and FQGTGA. Trimming shortened V by 1 base and J by 8 bases, and 12 bases separated the two germline ends. As DNA, the CDR3 is TGTGCCAGCAGCTTAAACCCCACGTTCGATGAGCAGTTCTTC. Amino acids: CASSLNPTFDEQFF.

In nucleotides, the CDR3 is TGCGCCAGCAGCCAAGATATGCCAGGACAGGGGGCGAGCTCCTACGAGCAGTACTTC. Protein sequence: CASSQDMPGQGASSYEQYF. The rearrangement links TRBV4-1 to TRBJ2-7, with 11 bases identical to TRBD1. Trimming cost V 0 bases and J 0 bases; bases outside gene matches: 10. CDR3 length: 19 residues. Germline CDR1 and CDR2: MGHRA and YSYEKL.

This chain connects TRBV29-1 to TRBJ1-5; D may be TRBD1 (6 bases). Looked up from germline, CDR1 is SQVTM and CDR2 is ANQGSEA. This CDR3 is built from 12 residues. Trimming left V 7 bases short and J 2 bases short, with 9 bases between. CDR3 sequence reads: CSAGQRNQPQHF. The CDR3 DNA sequence: TGCAGCGCGGGACAACGCAATCAGCCCCAGCATTTT.

V is TRBV5-1 and J is TRBJ1-4; D is uncertain. The CDR3 extends over 16 amino acids. V lost 0 bases, J lost 0 bases, and 9 bases lay in between. The germline CDR1 and CDR2 sequences are SGHRS and YFSETQ. CDR3 in amino acids: CASSLGAAPTNEKLFF. In nucleotides, the CDR3 is TGCGCCAGCAGCTTGGGTGCAGCCCCAACTAATGAAAAACTGTTTTTT.

The rearrangement links TRBV6-2 or TRBV6-3 to TRBJ1-5; TRBD1 is a possible D gene (6 bases). CDR3 length: 14 amino acids. CDR1 is MNHEY, CDR2 SVGEGT, per germline. V shed 7 bases and J shed 4 bases, with 14 bases lying between them. Here the CDR3 DNA reads TGTGCCAGCAACAGAGGGGGGCAGAATCAGCCCCAGCATTTT. Translated, it gives CASNRGGQNQPQHF.

The genes are TRBV7-2 and TRBJ1-1, with 7 bases lining up with TRBD1. The CDR3 totals 16 residues. CDR1 and CDR2 (germline): SGHTA, FQGNSA. V trimming: 0 bases; J trimming: 3 bases; junction bases outside the gene matches: 7. The DNA of the CDR3 is TGTGCCAGCAGCTTAGCGGGACAGACCCAATACACTGAAGCTTTCTTT. Residues: CASSLAGQTQYTEAFF.

V is TRBV20-1 and J is TRBJ1-1; weak D call: TRBD1 (6 bases). This CDR3 spans 13 amino acids. Trimming removed 4 bases at V and 6 bases at J, with 15 bases between. Germline loops: CDR1 DFQATT, CDR2 SNEGSKA (reference sequence). CDR3 nucleotide sequence: TGCAGTGCTAAATCCACAGGGTCGTCTGAAGCTTTCTTT. Encoded protein: CSAKSTGSSEAFF.

The genes are TRBV4-1 and TRBJ2-7; 8 bases align to TRBD2. V dropped 4 bases and J dropped 3; count of bases not matched to a gene: 8. Germline values: CDR1 MGHRA, CDR2 YSYEKL. The CDR3 totals 15 residues. The CDR3 DNA sequence: TGCGCCAGCAGCCCGTCAACGGGGACTAGCTACGAGCAGTACTTC. Its translation is CASSPSTGTSYEQYF.

The chain recombines TRBV10-2 with TRBJ2-1; D gene uncertain. CDR1 is WSHSY, CDR2 SAAADI, per germline. V lost 6 bases to trimming and J lost 2 bases, with 11 bases between them. This CDR3 spans 14 amino acids. CDR3 in DNA: TGCGCCAGCAGAACTGTAGGGCCCTACAATGAGCAGTTCTTC. Translating it yields CASRTVGPYNEQFF.

The chain carries TRBV7-3 and TRBJ2-2, with 9 bases aligning to TRBD1. V was pared by 5 bases and J by 4 bases, with 8 bases of the junction left unmatched. This CDR3 spans 16 amino acids. Germline values: CDR1 SGHTA, CDR2 FQGTGA. CDR3 coding DNA: TGTGCCAGCAGCCTCCCGACAGGGGGTAGCACCGGGGAGCTGTTTTTT. It encodes CASSLPTGGSTGELFF.

The chain joins TRBV20-1 to TRBJ1-5; D unclear. CDR1 and CDR2 from the germline V gene are DFQATT and SNEGSKA (reference sequence). Trimming pared 3 bases from V and 5 bases from J, leaving 11 bases between. The CDR3 covers 13 residues. In DNA form, the CDR3 reads TGCAGTGCTAGTACTGGGCGGGATCAGCCCCAGCATTTT. It translates to CSASTGRDQPQHF.